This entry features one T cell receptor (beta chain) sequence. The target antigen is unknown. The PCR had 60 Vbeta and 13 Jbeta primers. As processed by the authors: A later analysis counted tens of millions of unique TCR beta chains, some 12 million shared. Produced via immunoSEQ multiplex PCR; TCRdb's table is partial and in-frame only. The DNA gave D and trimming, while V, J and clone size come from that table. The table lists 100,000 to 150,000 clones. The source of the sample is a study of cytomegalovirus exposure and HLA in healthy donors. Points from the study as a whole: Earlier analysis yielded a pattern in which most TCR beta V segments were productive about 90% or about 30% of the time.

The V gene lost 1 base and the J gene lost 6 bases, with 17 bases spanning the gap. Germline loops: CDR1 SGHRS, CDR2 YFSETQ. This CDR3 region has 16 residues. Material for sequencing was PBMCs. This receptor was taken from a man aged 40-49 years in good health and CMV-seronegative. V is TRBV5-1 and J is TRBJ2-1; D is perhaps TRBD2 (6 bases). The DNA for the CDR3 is TGCGCCAGCAGCTTGAAGTGGGCGGGAAATGCCAATGAGCAGTTCTTC. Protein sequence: CASSLKWAGNANEQFF.